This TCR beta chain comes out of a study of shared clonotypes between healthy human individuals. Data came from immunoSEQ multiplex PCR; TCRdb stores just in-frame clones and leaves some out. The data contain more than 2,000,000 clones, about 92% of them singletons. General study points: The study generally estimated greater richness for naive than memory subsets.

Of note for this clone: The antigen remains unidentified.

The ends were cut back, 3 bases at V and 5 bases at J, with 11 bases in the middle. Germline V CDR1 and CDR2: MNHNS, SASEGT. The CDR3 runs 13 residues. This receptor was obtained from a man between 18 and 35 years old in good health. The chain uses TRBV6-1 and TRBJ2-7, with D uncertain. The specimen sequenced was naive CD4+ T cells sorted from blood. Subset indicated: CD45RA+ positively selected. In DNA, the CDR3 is TGTGCCAGCAGTGACCGCCAACCCAACGAGCAGTACTTC. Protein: CASSDRQPNEQYF.